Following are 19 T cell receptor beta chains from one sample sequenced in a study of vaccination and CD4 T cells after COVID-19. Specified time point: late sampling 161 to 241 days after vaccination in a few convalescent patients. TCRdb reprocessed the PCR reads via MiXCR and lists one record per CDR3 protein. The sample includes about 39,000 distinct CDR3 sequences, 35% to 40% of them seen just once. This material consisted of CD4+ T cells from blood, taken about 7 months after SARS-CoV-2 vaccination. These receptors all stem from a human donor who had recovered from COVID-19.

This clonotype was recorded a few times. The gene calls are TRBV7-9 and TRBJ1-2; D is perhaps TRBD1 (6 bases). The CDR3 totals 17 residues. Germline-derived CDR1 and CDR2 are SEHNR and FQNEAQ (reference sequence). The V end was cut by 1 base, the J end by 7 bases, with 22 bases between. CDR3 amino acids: CASSLGSGTRPFGGYTF. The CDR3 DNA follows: TGTGCCAGCAGCTTAGGATCCGGGACAAGACCTTTTGGTGGCTACACCTTC.

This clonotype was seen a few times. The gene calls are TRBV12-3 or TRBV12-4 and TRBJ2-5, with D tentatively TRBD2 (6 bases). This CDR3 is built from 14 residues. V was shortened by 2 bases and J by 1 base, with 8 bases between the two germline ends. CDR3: CASSLMTSQETQYF. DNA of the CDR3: TGTGCCAGCAGTTTAATGACTAGCCAAGAGACCCAGTACTTC.

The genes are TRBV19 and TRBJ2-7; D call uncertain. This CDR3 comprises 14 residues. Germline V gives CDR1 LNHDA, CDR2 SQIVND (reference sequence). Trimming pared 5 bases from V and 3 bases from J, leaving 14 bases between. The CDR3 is CASSPGLRVYEQYF. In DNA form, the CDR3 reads TGTGCCAGTAGTCCCGGCCTGCGAGTCTACGAGCAGTACTTC.

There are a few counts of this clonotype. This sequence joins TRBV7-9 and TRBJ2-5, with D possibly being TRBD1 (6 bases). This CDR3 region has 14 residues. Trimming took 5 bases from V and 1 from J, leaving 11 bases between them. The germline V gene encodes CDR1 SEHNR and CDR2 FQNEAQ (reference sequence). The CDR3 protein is CASSPGTSQETQYF. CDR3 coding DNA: TGTGCCAGCAGCCCCGGGACATCCCAAGAGACCCAGTACTTC.

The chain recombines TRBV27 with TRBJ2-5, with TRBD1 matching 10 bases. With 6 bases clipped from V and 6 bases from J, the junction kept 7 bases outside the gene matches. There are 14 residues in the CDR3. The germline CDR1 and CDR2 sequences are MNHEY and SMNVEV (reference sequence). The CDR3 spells CASSMTGGTKTQYF. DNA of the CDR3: TGTGCCAGCAGCATGACAGGGGGCACGAAGACCCAGTACTTC.

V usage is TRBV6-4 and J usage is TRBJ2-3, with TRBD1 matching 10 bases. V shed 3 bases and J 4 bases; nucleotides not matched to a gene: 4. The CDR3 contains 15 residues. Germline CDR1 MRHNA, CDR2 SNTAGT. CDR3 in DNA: TGTGCCAGCAGTGAGCAGACAGGGGGCGCAGATACGCAGTATTTT. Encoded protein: CASSEQTGGADTQYF.

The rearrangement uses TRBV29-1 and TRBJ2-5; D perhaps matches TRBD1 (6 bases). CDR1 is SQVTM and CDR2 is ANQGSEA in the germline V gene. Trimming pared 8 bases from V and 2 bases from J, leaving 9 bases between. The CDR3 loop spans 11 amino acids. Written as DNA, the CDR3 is TGCAGCTCTGGACAGCAAGAGACCCAGTACTTC. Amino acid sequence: CSSGQQETQYF.

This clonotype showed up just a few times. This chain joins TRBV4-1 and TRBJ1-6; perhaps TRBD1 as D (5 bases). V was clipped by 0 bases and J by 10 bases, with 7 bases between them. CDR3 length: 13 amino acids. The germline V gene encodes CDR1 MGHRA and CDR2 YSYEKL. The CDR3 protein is CASSQDRGSPLHF. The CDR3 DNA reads TGCGCCAGCAGCCAAGATCGGGGGTCACCCCTCCACTTT.

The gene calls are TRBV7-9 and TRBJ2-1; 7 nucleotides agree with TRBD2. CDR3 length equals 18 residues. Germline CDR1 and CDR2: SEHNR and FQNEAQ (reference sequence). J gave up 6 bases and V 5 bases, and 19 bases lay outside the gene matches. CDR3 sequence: CASSPKPRLAIPLNEQFF. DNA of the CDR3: TGTGCCAGCAGCCCGAAACCACGACTAGCTATACCCCTCAATGAGCAGTTCTTC.

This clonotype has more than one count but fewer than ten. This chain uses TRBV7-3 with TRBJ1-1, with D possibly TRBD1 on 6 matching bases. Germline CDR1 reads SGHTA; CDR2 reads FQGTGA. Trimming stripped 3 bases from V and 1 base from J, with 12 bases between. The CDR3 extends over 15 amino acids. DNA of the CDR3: TGTGCCAGCAGCTTTCACAGGGTTACGAACACTGAAGCTTTCTTT. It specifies CASSFHRVTNTEAFF.

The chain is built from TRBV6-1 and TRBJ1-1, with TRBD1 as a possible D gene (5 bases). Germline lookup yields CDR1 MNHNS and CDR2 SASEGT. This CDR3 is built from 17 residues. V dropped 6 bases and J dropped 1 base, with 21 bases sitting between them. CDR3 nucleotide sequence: TGTGCCAGCAGCGCCCTTCGGAGGGGAGAATCGAACACTGAAGCTTTCTTT. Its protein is CASSALRRGESNTEAFF.

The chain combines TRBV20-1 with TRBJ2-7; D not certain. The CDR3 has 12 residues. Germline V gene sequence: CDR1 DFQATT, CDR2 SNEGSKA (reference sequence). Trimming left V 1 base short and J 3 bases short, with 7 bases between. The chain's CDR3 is CSARGQVYEQYF. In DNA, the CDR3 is TGCAGTGCTAGAGGACAAGTCTACGAGCAGTACTTC.

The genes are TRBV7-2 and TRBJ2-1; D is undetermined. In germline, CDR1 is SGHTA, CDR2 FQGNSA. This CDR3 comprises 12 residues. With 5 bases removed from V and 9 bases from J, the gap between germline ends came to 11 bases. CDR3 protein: CASSLPNPEQFF. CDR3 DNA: TGTGCCAGCAGCCTCCCGAACCCTGAGCAGTTCTTC.

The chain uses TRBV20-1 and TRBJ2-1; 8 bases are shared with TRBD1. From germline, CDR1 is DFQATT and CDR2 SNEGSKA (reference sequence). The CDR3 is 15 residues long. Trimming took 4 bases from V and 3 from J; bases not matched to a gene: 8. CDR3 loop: CSAITGTGIYNEQFF. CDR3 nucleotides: TGCAGTGCTATCACCGGGACAGGAATCTACAATGAGCAGTTCTTC.

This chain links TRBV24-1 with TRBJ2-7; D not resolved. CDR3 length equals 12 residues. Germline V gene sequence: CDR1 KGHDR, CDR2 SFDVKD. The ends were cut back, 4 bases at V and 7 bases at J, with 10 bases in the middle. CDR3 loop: CATSEGSLEQYF. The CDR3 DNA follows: TGTGCCACCAGTGAGGGGTCGTTGGAGCAGTACTTC.

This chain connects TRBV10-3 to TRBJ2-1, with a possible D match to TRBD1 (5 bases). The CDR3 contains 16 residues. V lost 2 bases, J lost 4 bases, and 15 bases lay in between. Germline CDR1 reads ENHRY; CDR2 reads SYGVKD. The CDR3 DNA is TGTGCCATCAGTGAGCTCTCAGGGAAGGGTTACAATGAGCAGTTCTTC. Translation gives CAISELSGKGYNEQFF.

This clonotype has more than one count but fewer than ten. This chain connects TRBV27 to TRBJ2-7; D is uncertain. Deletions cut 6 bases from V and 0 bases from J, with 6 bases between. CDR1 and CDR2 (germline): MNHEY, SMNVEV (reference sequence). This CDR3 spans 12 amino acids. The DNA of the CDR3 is TGTGCCAGCAGGGCAGACTCCTACGAGCAGTACTTC. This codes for CASRADSYEQYF.

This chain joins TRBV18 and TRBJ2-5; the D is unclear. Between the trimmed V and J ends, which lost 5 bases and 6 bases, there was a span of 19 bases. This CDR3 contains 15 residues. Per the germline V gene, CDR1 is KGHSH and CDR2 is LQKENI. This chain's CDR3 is CASSILSEVSQTQYF. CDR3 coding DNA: TGTGCCAGCTCAATTCTCAGTGAGGTGTCGCAGACCCAGTACTTC.

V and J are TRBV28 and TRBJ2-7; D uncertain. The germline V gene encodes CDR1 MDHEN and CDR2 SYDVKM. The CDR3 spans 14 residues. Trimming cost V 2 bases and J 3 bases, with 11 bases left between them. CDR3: CASSLIRTYYEQYF. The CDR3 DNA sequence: TGTGCCAGCAGTTTAATCCGAACCTACTACGAGCAGTACTTC.